These 4 T cell receptor beta chains share one sample of origin, sequenced in a study of cytomegalovirus exposure and HLA in healthy donors (dated by TCRdb to the late 2010s). Libraries were constructed by the immunoSEQ multiplex PCR assay. For the multiplex PCR, a mixture combining 60 forward primers for TCR Vbeta segments and 13 reverse primers for TCR Jbeta segments was used. TCRdb took over this immuneACCESS table, retaining in-frame rearrangements with V and J assigned. Such tables are incomplete; in checked studies, under half of the missing clones stem from an unresolved V gene, and the remainder is unexplained. The sample profile shows approximately 110,000 clones; around 70% of them were found once. Around 8.2% of the sample is taken by the ten largest. Sequenced material: PBMCs. These receptors all stem from a man younger than 45 in good health and CMV-seropositive.

This clone was observed a few times. The V gene is TRBV27, the J gene TRBJ1-1; 10 nucleotides match TRBD1. After removal of 6 bases from V and 1 base from J, the junction contained 11 bases not matched to a gene. The germline V gene has CDR1 MNHEY and CDR2 SMNVEV (reference sequence). This CDR3 is built from 17 residues. Here the CDR3 reads CASSPIDRGLGNTEAFF. CDR3 DNA sequence: TGTGCCAGCAGCCCAATTGACAGGGGGCTCGGGAACACTGAAGCTTTCTTT.

Written as DNA, the CDR3 is TGCGCCAGCAGCCAAGTAAGAGCGGGAGGCCCCACAGATACGCAGTATTTT. Its protein product is CASSQVRAGGPTDTQYF. This chain links TRBV4-3 with TRBJ2-3; 9 bases match TRBD2. Germline CDR1 reads LGHNA; CDR2 reads YSLEER. This CDR3 comprises 17 residues. The junction had 7 bases not matched to a gene; V was cut back by 1 base and J by 2 bases.

V usage is TRBV10-2 and J usage is TRBJ2-7; D perhaps matches TRBD1 (5 bases). Germline-derived CDR1 and CDR2 are WSHSY and SAAADI. The V end lost 6 bases, the J end lost 4 bases, and 10 bases lay between the germline ends. The CDR3 runs 12 residues. Here the CDR3 reads CASRDKDYEQYF. The CDR3 DNA reads TGCGCCAGCAGGGACAAGGATTACGAGCAGTACTTC.

The chain couples TRBV28 to TRBJ1-2; 9 bases align to TRBD1. The V gene end was trimmed by 2 bases and the J gene end by 8 bases; junction bases not matched to a gene: 6. Germline V gene data show CDR1 as MDHEN and CDR2 as SYDVKM. The CDR3 contains 14 residues. This chain's CDR3 is CASSLRGTGWGYTF. CDR3 bases: TGTGCCAGCAGTTTACGCGGGACAGGGTGGGGCTACACCTTC.